This T cell receptor beta chain is drawn from a study of OX40 agonist ivuxolimab in advanced cancers. The CDR3 covers 13 residues. The V segment lost 0 bases and the J segment 6 bases; nucleotides outside the gene matches: 2. The germline CDR1 and CDR2 sequences are PRHDT and FYEKMQ (reference sequence). Study-wide results and limits: Some nonresponders additionally presented with little normalized T-cell clonal expansion.

Method: immunoSEQ multiplex PCR; TCRdb's copy keeps in-frame clones and lacks some. The sample contains about 38,000 clones, around 86% of which appear only once. In the case of this clone: No antigen is known for it.

V and J are TRBV13 and TRBJ2-7, with 7 positions matching TRBD2. The source of this sequence is an adult with an advanced solid tumor such as melanoma, head and neck, liver or kidney cancer. This specimen consisted of CD4+ or CD8+ T cells sorted from blood, obtained in a trial of the OX40 agonist ivuxolimab. The CDR3 bases are TGTGCCAGCAGCTTAGGCGGGGAGGGCGAGCAGTACTTC. Translated, it gives CASSLGGEGEQYF.